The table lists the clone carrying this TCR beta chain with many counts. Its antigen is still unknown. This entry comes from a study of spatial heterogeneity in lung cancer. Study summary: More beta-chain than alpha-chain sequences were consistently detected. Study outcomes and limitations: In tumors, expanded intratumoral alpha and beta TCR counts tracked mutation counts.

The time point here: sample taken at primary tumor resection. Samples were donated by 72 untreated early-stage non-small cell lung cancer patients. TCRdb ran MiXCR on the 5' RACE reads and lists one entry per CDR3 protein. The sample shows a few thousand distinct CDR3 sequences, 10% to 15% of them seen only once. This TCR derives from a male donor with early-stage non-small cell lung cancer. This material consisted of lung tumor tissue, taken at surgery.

Here the CDR3 DNA reads TGTGCCAGCCGAGGACTAGCGGGGGGGCCCAGAGAGACCCAGTACTTC. It codes for CASRGLAGGPRETQYF. The chain uses TRBV27 and TRBJ2-5; TRBD2 matches at 15 bases. The CDR3 is 16 residues long. Germline V CDR1 and CDR2: MNHEY, SMNVEV (reference sequence). Losses at the gene ends were 8 bases for V and 4 bases for J; bases not matched to a gene: 8.